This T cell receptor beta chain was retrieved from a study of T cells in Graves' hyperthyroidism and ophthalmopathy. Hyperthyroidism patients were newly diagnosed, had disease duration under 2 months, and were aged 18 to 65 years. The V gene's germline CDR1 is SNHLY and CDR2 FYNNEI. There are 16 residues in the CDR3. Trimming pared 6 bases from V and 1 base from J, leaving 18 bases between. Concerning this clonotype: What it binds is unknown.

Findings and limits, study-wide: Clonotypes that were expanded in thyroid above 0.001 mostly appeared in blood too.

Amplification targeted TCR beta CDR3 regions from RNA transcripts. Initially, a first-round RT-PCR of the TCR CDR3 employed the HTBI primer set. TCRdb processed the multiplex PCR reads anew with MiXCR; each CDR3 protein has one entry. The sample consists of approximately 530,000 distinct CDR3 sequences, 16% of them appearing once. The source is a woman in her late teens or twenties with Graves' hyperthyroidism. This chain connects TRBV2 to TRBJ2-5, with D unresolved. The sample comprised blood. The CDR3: CASRRSRTRLQETQYF. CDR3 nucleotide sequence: TGTGCCAGCAGAAGAAGTCGGACCCGACTCCAAGAGACCCAGTACTTC. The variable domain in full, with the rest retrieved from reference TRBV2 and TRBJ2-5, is EPEVTQTPSHQVTQMGQEVILRCVPISNHLYFYWYRQILGQKVEFLVSFYNNEISEKSEIFDDQFSVERPDGSNFTLKIRSTKLEDSAMYFCASRRSRTRLQETQYFGPGTRLLVL.